The 8 T cell receptor beta chains below come from one sample, sequenced in a study of blood T cell repertoires in COVID-19. The table came from immunoSEQ multiplex PCR; TCRdb's copy has only in-frame clones and leaves some out. The sample contains approximately 290,000 clones, about 85% of which appear only once. Input material: peripheral blood. All receptors come from a human donor with COVID-19, enrolled during active disease. The donor label of this sample is uncertain.

The chain links TRBV29-1 to TRBJ2-5; D gene unclear. V was shortened by 8 bases and J by 4 bases, with 17 bases between the two germline ends. The CDR3 is made up of 13 amino acids. CDR1 SQVTM and CDR2 ANQGSEA come from the germline V gene. CDR3 sequence reads: CSFVHLTRETQYF. The CDR3, as DNA: TGCAGCTTCGTTCATCTTACGCGAGAGACCCAGTACTTC.

The chain has TRBV10-1 and TRBJ1-3, with TRBD1 matching over 9 bases. J gave up 0 bases and V 2 bases, and 20 bases lay outside the gene matches. CDR3 length: 22 amino acids. Germline V CDR1 and CDR2: WNHNN, SYGVQD (reference sequence). The CDR3 coding sequence is TGCGCCAGCAGTGAGGAAGGGACAGGGCGAACCGAGGCCCCGAGCTCTGGAAACACCATATATTTT. This gives the protein CASSEEGTGRTEAPSSGNTIYF.

The CDR3 reads CACQGQSNSPLHF. The CDR3 DNA sequence: TGTGCCTGTCAGGGACAGAGTAATTCACCCCTCCACTTT. V gene TRBV30 combines with J gene TRBJ1-6; 7 bases line up with TRBD1. The germline V gene encodes CDR1 GTSNPN and CDR2 SVGIG (reference sequence). The trim removed 6 bases at V and 6 bases at J, leaving 5 bases unmatched. This CDR3 has 13 residues.

This clone was observed a few times. The CDR3 is CASSVNPGVNTEAFF. The DNA for the CDR3 is TGTGCCAGCAGCGTAAACCCGGGAGTCAACACTGAAGCTTTCTTT. This rearrangement joins TRBV9 to TRBJ1-1; D not certain. Germline values: CDR1 SGDLS, CDR2 YYNGEE. Trimming removed 1 base from V and 2 bases from J, with 12 bases in between. This CDR3 comprises 15 residues. The whole variable domain, remainder taken from reference TRBV9 and TRBJ1-1, is DSGVTQTPKHLITATGQRVTLRCSPRSGDLSVYWYQQSLDQGLQFLIQYYNGEERAKGNILERFSAQQFPDLHSELNLSSLELGDSALYFCASSVNPGVNTEAFFGQGTRLTVV.

The table lists this clone with a count of one. The rearrangement joins TRBV27 to TRBJ2-3; TRBD1 matches 8 bases. Germline CDR1 MNHEY, CDR2 SMNVEV (reference sequence). CDR3 length: 18 residues. Trimming took 4 bases from V and 2 from J; bases not matched to a gene: 14. CDR3 sequence: CASSSYPLTGAATDTQYF. The CDR3, as DNA: TGTGCCAGCAGTTCCTACCCTCTGACAGGGGCCGCCACAGATACGCAGTATTTT.

The chain combines TRBV7-6 with TRBJ2-7; 8 bases align to TRBD2. The germline V gene encodes CDR1 SGHVS and CDR2 FNYEAQ. This CDR3 region has 15 residues. V was pared by 5 bases and J by 1 base, with 7 bases of the junction left unmatched. The CDR3 DNA is TGTGCCAGCAGCGGGGAAGCGGGAGCGTCCTACGAGCAGTACTTC. This encodes CASSGEAGASYEQYF.

The CDR3 here is CASLNPTGGKLVEYF. CDR3 bases: TGTGCCAGTTTAAACCCCACAGGGGGAAAATTAGTCGAGTACTTC. The V gene is TRBV10-3, the J gene TRBJ2-7, with 8 nucleotides matching TRBD1. V was clipped by 10 bases and J by 11 bases; unmatched bases: 22. Per germline, CDR1 ENHRY and CDR2 SYGVKD. The CDR3 is 15 residues long.

The rearrangement joins TRBV9 to TRBJ2-7; TRBD1 matches at 8 bases. The germline V gene has CDR1 SGDLS and CDR2 YYNGEE. The J segment lost 2 bases and the V segment lost 3 bases, leaving 7 bases of the junction unmatched. CDR3 size: 15 residues. The CDR3: CASSARTGKTYEQYF. CDR3 DNA: TGTGCCAGCAGCGCCCGGACAGGGAAAACCTACGAGCAGTACTTC. The full variable domain, its missing parts supplied by reference TRBV9 and TRBJ2-7, is DSGVTQTPKHLITATGQRVTLRCSPRSGDLSVYWYQQSLDQGLQFLIQYYNGEERAKGNILERFSAQQFPDLHSELNLSSLELGDSALYFCASSARTGKTYEQYFGPGTRLTVT.